This TCR beta chain was found in a study of OX40 agonist ivuxolimab in advanced cancers. On the study more broadly: Dose-escalation cases comprised hepatocellular carcinoma, melanoma, renal cell or head and neck cancer. There were three patients with partial responses, one having hepatocellular carcinoma and two cutaneous melanoma.

Exclusion of a patient followed from autoimmune disease history or systemic immunosuppression. The assay was immunoSEQ multiplex PCR, and TCRdb's table has in-frame clones only and misses some. The sample includes 98,000 or so clones, approximately 90% of them seen just once. The V gene end was trimmed by 5 bases and the J gene end by 4 bases; junction bases not matched to a gene: 7. CDR3 length: 14 amino acids. CDR1 MNHEY and CDR2 SMNVEV come from the germline V gene (reference sequence). Source: CD4+ or CD8+ T cells sorted from blood, taken in a trial of the OX40 agonist ivuxolimab. This receptor was identified in an adult with an advanced solid tumor such as melanoma, head and neck, liver or kidney cancer. The chain is built from TRBV27 and TRBJ2-7, with 8 bases aligning to TRBD1. The DNA of the CDR3 is TGTGCCAGCAGTAATGGACAGGGAGGTTACGAGCAGTACTTC. This gives the protein CASSNGQGGYEQYF.